The next 5 T cell receptor beta chains were all read from a single sample in a study of blood T cell repertoires in COVID-19. The protocol was immunoSEQ multiplex PCR, while the TCRdb copy is restricted to in-frame clones and leaves out a portion. Among under 40,000 clones, 75% to 90% were seen once, and the ten largest hold about a quarter. Source material: peripheral blood. The receptors originated from a woman of 80 years or more with active or convalescent COVID-19.

V gene TRBV18 combines with J gene TRBJ1-1; 7 bases map to TRBD1. Trimming at V came to 6 bases and at J to 0 bases, leaving 4 bases not matched to a gene. Germline values: CDR1 KGHSH, CDR2 LQKENI. The CDR3 sequence is 14 residues long. DNA for the CDR3: TGTGCCAGCTCTCAGGGGGGACTGAACACTGAAGCTTTCTTT. It encodes CASSQGGLNTEAFF.

V usage is TRBV12-5 and J usage is TRBJ2-7, with D possibly matching TRBD2 (5 bases). Germline loops: CDR1 LGHNT, CDR2 FRNRAP. Trimming removed 3 bases at V and 2 bases at J, with 8 bases between. CDR3 length: 13 amino acids. The CDR3 nucleotides read TGTGCTAGTGGTTTTGGAGGCCCCTACGAGCAGTACTTC. Translation gives CASGFGGPYEQYF.

The gene calls are TRBV5-1 and TRBJ2-3; 9 bases are shared with TRBD1. With 4 bases clipped from V and 6 bases from J, the junction kept 6 bases outside the gene matches. Germline CDR1 SGHRS, CDR2 YFSETQ. This CDR3 has 14 amino acids. CDR3 region: CASSRDRVYDTQYF. DNA of the CDR3: TGCGCCAGCAGCCGGGACAGGGTCTACGATACGCAGTATTTT.

The V call is TRBV10-3, the J call TRBJ2-3; TRBD1 matches 7 bases. The CDR3 runs to 14 residues. Per the germline V gene, CDR1 is ENHRY and CDR2 is SYGVKD. With V trimmed by 0 bases and J by 5 bases, 2 bases remained unmatched. The CDR3, as DNA: TGTGCCATCAGTGAGTCGACAGGGTTAGATACGCAGTATTTT. Translating gives CAISESTGLDTQYF.

This chain connects TRBV12-3 or TRBV12-4 to TRBJ2-1, with 8 bases identical to TRBD2. V lost 4 bases to trimming and J lost 9 bases; unmatched junction nucleotides: 5. This CDR3 has 13 residues. CDR3 in amino acids: CASSSGTRFEQFF. In nucleotides, the CDR3 is TGTGCCAGCAGTTCCGGGACTAGATTTGAGCAGTTCTTC.